The present T cell receptor (beta chain) was sequenced within a study of blood T cell repertoires in COVID-19. Study as a whole: Sample material is recorded as cDNA or gDNA derived from T cells, B-cell-depleted T cells, or PBMCs.

With 5 bases removed from V and 4 bases from J, the gap between germline ends came to 15 bases. The CDR3 extends over 14 amino acids. Germline-derived CDR1 and CDR2 are SGHTA and FQGNSA. Participant-reported clinical history was the basis for cohort assignment. Assay used: immunoSEQ multiplex PCR; TCRdb lists only in-frame clones, some missing. The sample lists around 220,000 clones, roughly 90% occurring once. This chain uses TRBV7-2 with TRBJ2-7, with D perhaps matching TRBD2 (7 bases). This clonotype originated in a woman in her 30s with acute COVID-19. Sequenced: PBMCs or T cells enriched from blood (not recorded which). CDR3 bases: TGTGCCAGCAGCCCCGCGGGGGCCGGTTACGAGCAGTACTTC. Amino acids: CASSPAGAGYEQYF.